Presented here are 19 T cell receptor beta chains from one specimen sequenced in a study of shared clonotypes between healthy human individuals. The table came from immunoSEQ multiplex PCR; TCRdb's copy has only in-frame clones and leaves some out. The sample comprises about 870,000 clones, 90% to 95% of which are singletons, and around 24% rests with the top ten. As defined, naive CD8 cells were CD45RO-negative and positively selected for CCR7, with terminally differentiated effector memory CD45RA+ cells excluded. The source material was naive CD8+ T cells sorted from blood. The receptors shown here come from a man under 40 in good health.

V is TRBV7-2 and J is TRBJ2-1; TRBD2 might be the D (5 bases). The V and J ends lost 6 bases and 13 bases respectively, with 16 bases between them. This CDR3 has 12 residues. CDR1 is SGHTA, CDR2 FQGNSA, per germline. CDR3 sequence (DNA): TGTGCCAGCAGTCATCAACTAGGGAACCAGTTCTTC. Translating it yields CASSHQLGNQFF.

The chain employs TRBV11-2 and TRBJ2-3; the D gene is possibly TRBD2 (6 bases). Germline loops: CDR1 SGHAT, CDR2 FQNNGV. This CDR3 is built from 15 residues. V shed 4 bases and J shed 2 bases, with 13 bases lying between them. This chain's CDR3 is CASSSRDSYTDTQYF. In nucleotides, the CDR3 is TGTGCCAGCAGCTCCCGGGACTCCTACACAGATACGCAGTATTTT.

The rearrangement uses TRBV28 and TRBJ2-7; D is undetermined. The V gene lost 6 bases and the J gene lost 3 bases, with 15 bases spanning the gap. Germline V gene sequence: CDR1 MDHEN, CDR2 SYDVKM. The CDR3 runs 14 residues. CDR3 nucleotides: TGTGCCAGCAGACGAGATAACCGCGACTACGAGCAGTACTTC. Its protein is CASRRDNRDYEQYF.

The chain couples TRBV6-1 to TRBJ2-2, with D tentatively TRBD2 (5 bases). The CDR3 runs to 15 residues. Germline V CDR1 and CDR2: MNHNS, SASEGT. V was pared by 4 bases and J by 4 bases, with 13 bases between. In DNA, the CDR3 is TGTGCCAGCAGTGCCGGCTCGGGAAGCACCGGGGAGCTGTTTTTT. It yields the protein CASSAGSGSTGELFF.

J is TRBJ1-3 and V is TRBV18, with D possibly TRBD1 on 5 matching bases. Trimming shortened V by 0 bases and J by 0 bases, and 12 bases separated the two germline ends. This CDR3 has 17 residues. CDR1 is KGHSH and CDR2 is LQKENI in the germline V gene. The CDR3 sequence is CASSPPRERSSGNTIYF. CDR3 DNA: TGTGCCAGCTCACCACCCAGGGAGAGGAGCTCTGGAAACACCATATATTTT.

In regard to this clone: The sample contains more than one DNA sequence encoding this CDR3. The chain links TRBV27 to TRBJ2-1; no clear D gene. Trimming took off 3 bases at V and 9 bases at J, with 6 bases between the two ends. The CDR3 totals 11 residues. Germline V CDR1 and CDR2: MNHEY, SMNVEV (reference sequence). The DNA for the CDR3 is TGTGCCAGCAGTTTTGGCCGTGAGCAGTTCTTC. It yields the protein CASSFGREQFF.

This clone appeared a single time. The gene calls are TRBV4-3 and TRBJ2-2; no clear D. Germline lookup yields CDR1 LGHNA and CDR2 YSLEER. The germline V and J ends were trimmed by 0 bases and 4 bases, with 12 bases remaining between them. The CDR3 covers 16 residues. CDR3 bases: TGCGCCAGCAGCCAAGAAGTGTCGGGTAGCACCGGGGAGCTGTTTTTT. This gives the protein CASSQEVSGSTGELFF.

This rearrangement joins TRBV6-5 to TRBJ2-1; TRBD2 aligns across 8 bases. CDR3 length equals 15 residues. Unmatched junction bases numbered 8, after V lost 10 bases and J lost 0 bases. Germline V lookup: CDR1 MNHEY, CDR2 SVGAGI. CDR3 nucleotide sequence: TGTGCCACAGAGGGTAGCGGGACCTCCTACAATGAGCAGTTCTTC. Residues: CATEGSGTSYNEQFF.

The CDR3 nucleotides are TGTGCCAGCAGCGTCACAGGGGCCGATACGCAGTATTTT. As protein: CASSVTGADTQYF. The chain carries TRBV9 and TRBJ2-3, with TRBD1 matching over 7 bases. J lost 6 bases, V lost 2 bases, and 3 bases had no gene match. CDR1 is SGDLS and CDR2 is YYNGEE in the germline V gene. This CDR3 has 13 amino acids. Looking up the rest from reference TRBV9 and TRBJ2-3 gives the full variable domain: DSGVTQTPKHLITATGQRVTLRCSPRSGDLSVYWYQQSLDQGLQFLIQYYNGEERAKGNILERFSAQQFPDLHSELNLSSLELGDSALYFCASSVTGADTQYFGPGTRLTVL.

This rearrangement joins TRBV5-1 to TRBJ2-7; 12 nucleotides match TRBD2. CDR3 length: 15 amino acids. Trimming cost V 4 bases and J 4 bases; bases outside gene matches: 6. CDR1 SGHRS and CDR2 YFSETQ come from the germline V gene. The CDR3 bases are TGCGCCAGCAGCCAAAAGACTAGCGGGAGTTACGAGCAGTACTTC. Its translation is CASSQKTSGSYEQYF.

V and J are TRBV6-1 and TRBJ2-5; D is perhaps TRBD1 (6 bases). Trimming took off 10 bases at V and 5 bases at J, with 23 bases between the two ends. From germline, CDR1 is MNHNS and CDR2 SASEGT. The CDR3 length is 15 residues. The DNA of the CDR3 is TGTGCCACCCATGAAATTCTAGGGGGTAGGGAGACCCAGTACTTC. Protein: CATHEILGGRETQYF.

This sequence joins TRBV5-6 and TRBJ1-5; perhaps TRBD1 as D (5 bases). The CDR3 contains 16 residues. The germline gives CDR1 SGHDT, CDR2 YYEEEE. V was clipped by 2 bases and J by 2 bases, with 14 bases between them. CDR3 bases: TGTGCCAGCAGCTTTCAGTTTGGGACCGGCAATCAGCCCCAGCATTTT. Encoded protein: CASSFQFGTGNQPQHF.

This chain connects TRBV28 to TRBJ2-7; either TRBD1 or TRBD2 may fit D (5 bases each). The CDR3 runs 14 residues. With 7 bases removed from V and 3 bases from J, the gap between germline ends came to 16 bases. CDR1 is MDHEN and CDR2 is SYDVKM in the germline V gene. CDR3 in amino acids: CASNSRVAGYEQYF. CDR3 sequence (DNA): TGTGCCAGCAACAGCAGGGTTGCGGGCTACGAGCAGTACTTC.

Points on this clone: Other nucleotide sequences from this sample produce the same CDR3. The chain carries TRBV5-1 and TRBJ2-1; D is undetermined. This CDR3 has 13 amino acids. Germline V gives CDR1 SGHRS, CDR2 YFSETQ. V shed 0 bases and J shed 3 bases, with 4 bases lying between them. CDR3 sequence reads: CASSLESYNEQFF. CDR3 nucleotide sequence: TGCGCCAGCAGCTTGGAAAGCTACAATGAGCAGTTCTTC.

This chain connects TRBV21-1 to TRBJ2-5. TRBV21-1 is shown as a pseudogene. The CDR3 spans 16 residues. CDR3 in amino acids: CASSTAGHHEGETQYF. The CDR3 nucleotides are TGTGCCAGCAGCACCGCGGGACACCACGAGGGAGAGACCCAGTACTTC.

J is TRBJ1-2 and V is TRBV28, with TRBD1 matching 10 bases. With 5 bases clipped from V and 8 bases from J, the junction kept 17 bases outside the gene matches. The CDR3 runs to 17 residues. The germline CDR1 and CDR2 sequences are MDHEN and SYDVKM. As DNA, the CDR3 is TGTGCCAGCAGTCCTACAAAGGGGGACAGGGGTGTGCGAGGCTACACCTTC. This encodes CASSPTKGDRGVRGYTF.

The chain couples TRBV27 to TRBJ2-3, with a tentative D call TRBD1 (6 bases). Germline V gene sequence: CDR1 MNHEY, CDR2 SMNVEV (reference sequence). CDR3 size: 16 residues. Trimming left V 5 bases short and J 2 bases short, with 17 bases between. The CDR3 sequence: CASSVQGIGHTDTQYF. CDR3 DNA: TGTGCCAGCAGTGTACAGGGTATTGGACACACAGATACGCAGTATTTT.

The rearrangement uses TRBV9 and TRBJ2-1; 7 nucleotides match TRBD2. The CDR3 covers 15 residues. J lost 0 bases, V lost 4 bases, and 4 bases had no gene match. The V gene's germline CDR1 is SGDLS and CDR2 YYNGEE. The CDR3 reads CASSPSGLSYNEQFF. The CDR3 region has the DNA TGTGCCAGCAGCCCTAGCGGTCTCTCCTACAATGAGCAGTTCTTC.

The chain combines TRBV27 with TRBJ2-1; TRBD2 agrees at 10 bases. Unmatched junction bases numbered 6, after V lost 5 bases and J lost 8 bases. Germline lookup yields CDR1 MNHEY and CDR2 SMNVEV (reference sequence). CDR3 size: 14 residues. The CDR3 sequence: CASSPGLATDEQFF. As DNA, the CDR3 is TGTGCCAGCAGTCCGGGACTAGCGACAGATGAGCAGTTCTTC.